This note documents a single T cell receptor (beta chain) sequence. Participants' reported clinical history set cohort assignment. Symptom resolution, clearance, or two negative PCRs marked the recovered donors of Cohort 3. The sample is drawn from a study of blood T cell repertoires in COVID-19. Study details: Acute and convalescent COVID-19 samples came from the United States, Italy and Spain.

Under the authors' procedure: Estimation of nucleated cell counts was performed using reference gene primer amplification. Assay: immunoSEQ multiplex PCR; the TCRdb copy retains only in-frame clones and omits some. D and trimming come from the DNA, and the V and J calls and clone size come from that table. Among 150,000 to 200,000 clones listed, roughly 82% were seen once. The source is a man between 35 and 55 years old who had recovered from COVID-19. Sequences were obtained from PBMCs or T cells enriched from blood (not recorded which).

In DNA form, the CDR3 reads TGTGCCAGCAGTTTCCGGACAGCGCCGCACGAGCAGTACTTC. Protein: CASSFRTAPHEQYF. V usage is TRBV28 and J usage is TRBJ2-7, with D tentatively TRBD1 (6 bases). CDR3 size: 14 residues. Germline V gene lookup returns CDR1 MDHEN and CDR2 SYDVKM. V was shortened by 3 bases and J by 5 bases, with 14 bases between the two germline ends.